This TCR beta chain emerged from a study of shared clonotypes between healthy human individuals. The table came from immunoSEQ multiplex PCR; TCRdb's copy has only in-frame clones and leaves some out. The repertoire includes millions of clones, over 85% of them detected once, and 0.13% to 0.15% sits in the top ten. The CDR3 runs 12 residues. Germline values: CDR1 SEHNR, CDR2 FQNEAQ (reference sequence). V shed 2 bases and J shed 8 bases, with 7 bases lying between them. The authors divided CD4+ cells into CD45RA+ naive and CD45RA-negative memory subsets. The V and J genes are TRBV7-9 and TRBJ2-1, with D possibly matching TRBD2 (6 bases). This receptor was obtained from a man between 18 and 29 years old in good health. Material: naive CD4+ T cells sorted from blood. Subset specified: CD45RA+ positively selected. This CDR3 reads CASSLSGDEQFF. CDR3 coding DNA: TGTGCCAGCAGCTTATCGGGGGATGAGCAGTTCTTC. Full variable domain (missing parts from reference TRBV7-9 and TRBJ2-1): DTGVSQNPRHKITKRGQNVTFRCDPISEHNRLYWYRQTLGQGPEFLTYFQNEAQLEKSRLLSDRFSAERPKGSFSTLEIQRTEQGDSAMYLCASSLSGDEQFFGPGTRLTVL.